The 14 T cell receptor beta chains below were found in one sample sequenced in a study of T-cell reconstitution after alpha-beta-depleted transplantation in children. This sample's TCRbeta library carried unique molecular identifier barcodes. TCRdb reanalysed the PCR reads using MiXCR and keeps one entry per CDR3 protein. In the table there are more than 20,000 distinct CDR3 sequences, under 13% of which are singletons. Specimen: PBMCs from the stem cell graft donor, collected from the stem cell graft. The receptors were gathered from a human donor who donated a stem cell graft to a child with chronic granulomatous disease.

This clonotype was seen at least ten times. The chain's CDR3 is CASSFEPGRTTNEQFF. CDR3 DNA: TGTGCCAGCAGCTTCGAACCCGGACGGACTACCAATGAGCAGTTCTTC. This chain links TRBV11-2 with TRBJ2-1; a possible D gene is TRBD2 (6 bases). Germline CDR1 reads SGHAT; CDR2 reads FQNNGV. The V and J ends lost 3 bases and 6 bases respectively, with 18 bases between them. The CDR3 is 16 amino acids.

V and J are TRBV5-6 and TRBJ2-6; tentatively, D is TRBD1 (6 bases). Germline values: CDR1 SGHDT, CDR2 YYEEEE. V lost 5 bases to trimming and J lost 1 base, with 10 bases between them. The CDR3 has 15 amino acids. The CDR3 region has the DNA TGTGCCAGCAGACTACAGGGTTCTGGGGCCAACGTCCTGACTTTC. Its protein is CASRLQGSGANVLTF. The complete variable domain, with remaining parts taken from reference TRBV5-6 and TRBJ2-6, reads DAGVTQSPTHLIKTRGQQVTLRCSPKSGHDTVSWYQQALGQGPQFIFQYYEEEERQRGNFPDRFSGHQFPNYSSELNVNALLLGDSALYLCASRLQGSGANVLTFGAGSRLTVL.

This clonotype was observed many times. The rearrangement uses TRBV5-4 and TRBJ2-1; the D gene is possibly TRBD1 (7 bases). This CDR3 has 14 residues. V gave up 4 bases and J gave up 5 bases, with 13 bases separating them. Germline V CDR1 and CDR2: SGHNT, YYREEE (reference sequence). The CDR3 sequence: CASSRQGGNNEQFF. The CDR3 nucleotides read TGTGCCAGCAGCCGCCAGGGGGGTAACAATGAGCAGTTCTTC.

This clonotype has at least ten counts. V usage is TRBV7-9 and J usage is TRBJ1-2, with D tentatively TRBD1 (6 bases). Between the trimmed V and J ends, which lost 5 bases and 2 bases, there was a span of 15 bases. CDR1 and CDR2 (germline): SEHNR, FQNEAQ (reference sequence). This CDR3 has 15 residues. This CDR3 is CASSPEIGGNYGYTF. CDR3 sequence (DNA): TGTGCCAGCAGCCCCGAAATAGGGGGGAACTATGGCTACACCTTC.

This chain joins TRBV20-1 and TRBJ2-1, with D perhaps TRBD1 (5 bases). Trimming removed 6 bases from V and 8 bases from J, with 8 bases in between. Germline-derived CDR1 and CDR2 are DFQATT and SNEGSKA (reference sequence). This CDR3 is built from 10 residues. This CDR3 reads CSARADEQFF. The CDR3 nucleotides read TGCAGTGCCAGGGCCGATGAGCAGTTCTTC.

This clonotype was seen ten or more times. The chain combines TRBV5-1 with TRBJ1-1; a possible D gene is TRBD1 (6 bases). Germline V gives CDR1 SGHRS, CDR2 YFSETQ. Trimming took 0 bases from V and 5 from J, leaving 11 bases between them. The CDR3 has 14 residues. DNA for the CDR3: TGCGCCAGCAGCTTGGAGCAGGGGACGACTGAAGCTTTCTTT. This gives the protein CASSLEQGTTEAFF.

This clonotype was recorded many times. The chain is built from TRBV19 and TRBJ2-3; no reliable D call. V gave up 10 bases and J gave up 2 bases, with 13 bases separating them. The CDR3 loop spans 13 amino acids. The germline V gene has CDR1 LNHDA and CDR2 SQIVND (reference sequence). CDR3 DNA: TGTGCCATCGGCGTTCCTTTCACAGATACGCAGTATTTT. This encodes CAIGVPFTDTQYF.

This clonotype was found many times. The chain has TRBV7-9 and TRBJ2-2; D not certain. Trimming removed 5 bases at V and 0 bases at J, with 4 bases between. This CDR3 has 13 residues. Germline assignment: CDR1 SEHNR and CDR2 FQNEAQ (reference sequence). In DNA, the CDR3 is TGTGCCAGCAGCCTCCCGAACACCGGGGAGCTGTTTTTT. This sequence encodes CASSLPNTGELFF.

This clonotype showed up just a few times. CDR3 coding DNA: TGCGCCAGCAGCTCTGGAGCCTATGGCTACACCTTC. Amino acids: CASSSGAYGYTF. The gene calls are TRBV5-1 and TRBJ1-2, with D unresolved. Germline CDR1 and CDR2: SGHRS and YFSETQ. This CDR3 is built from 12 residues. V lost 3 bases and J lost 4, with 7 bases in between.

V and J are TRBV5-1 and TRBJ1-5, with D unclear. The germline V gene encodes CDR1 SGHRS and CDR2 YFSETQ. This CDR3 comprises 13 residues. V lost 4 bases and J 8 bases, leaving 13 bases between the germline ends. The CDR3 sequence is CASSLDRGEPQHF. The DNA for the CDR3 is TGCGCCAGCAGCCTGGACCGCGGAGAGCCCCAGCATTTT.

This clonotype has more than one count but fewer than ten. The chain has TRBV4-3 and TRBJ1-4; D is unclear. Germline CDR1 reads LGHNA; CDR2 reads YSLEER. The CDR3 consists of 11 residues. The V gene lost 4 bases and the J gene lost 5 bases, with 2 bases spanning the gap. CDR3 loop: CASSRNEKLFF. CDR3 nucleotides: TGCGCCAGCAGCCGAAATGAAAAACTGTTTTTT.

This clonotype was observed at least ten times. The chain is built from TRBV3-1 and TRBJ2-3, with D maybe TRBD2 (6 bases). The CDR3 spans 13 residues. V was shortened by 4 bases and J by 4 bases, with 9 bases between the two germline ends. The V gene's germline CDR1 is LGHDT and CDR2 YNNKEL (reference sequence). The CDR3 coding sequence is TGTGCCAGCAGCCCCGGACTATCAGATACGCAGTATTTT. It encodes CASSPGLSDTQYF.

There are many counts of this clonotype. V and J are TRBV29-1 and TRBJ2-7, with D possibly matching TRBD1 (5 bases). CDR1 and CDR2 from the germline V gene are SQVTM and ANQGSEA. V was cut by 6 bases and J by 0 bases, with 15 bases left in between. This CDR3 has 14 amino acids. In DNA, the CDR3 is TGCAGCGTGGCTACAGGCCTAAGCTCCTACGAGCAGTACTTC. As protein: CSVATGLSSYEQYF.

In this sample, this clonotype turned up many times. J is TRBJ2-1 and V is TRBV15; D is possibly TRBD1 (6 bases). Germline CDR1 reads LNHNV; CDR2 reads YYDKDF (reference sequence). The CDR3 length is 16 residues. Trimming shortened V by 4 bases and J by 3 bases, and 16 bases separated the two germline ends. This chain's CDR3 is CATSTPEGHYYNEQFF. CDR3 in DNA: TGTGCCACCAGCACCCCTGAGGGACACTACTACAATGAGCAGTTCTTC.